This TCR beta chain originates from a study of T cell responses to AZD1222 COVID-19 vaccine (dated by TCRdb to the early 2020s). About the study as a whole: AZD1222 recipients with second doses at about 4 weeks or about 12 weeks were pooled, because spike-specific TCR depth and breadth did not differ between schedules. A total of 230 or so trial participants underwent TCR sequencing, of whom 200 to 220 received two doses of AZD1222 and some 26 received two doses of the MenACWY control vaccine. Trial participants were enrolled into age subgroups of 18-55, 56-69 and 70-plus years, which contained about 150, 28 and 57 TCR-sequenced participants, respectively. Broader findings and caveats from the paper: Spike-specific TCR breadth and depth rose significantly after two AZD1222 doses compared with day 0 and with MenACWY recipients. Because no day 14 peak-response samples were available, repertoires were characterized only after the peak T cell response. Conclusions about previously exposed vaccinees are limited, since just 6 or 7 AZD1222 recipients were seropositive for SARS-CoV-2 at baseline. Most participants were white British and females outnumbered males, and the authors suggested that clonal diversity may have been underestimated. CD4 TCRs associated with the vaccine covered the entire spike protein, and the dominant responses were in regions 160-218 and 743-854. In the small 56-69-year group, the increase in depth fell short of significance, most likely because of low power. Nearly half of unique spike-specific TCRs reportedly recognized epitopes outside regions mutated in the B.1.351 and B.1.1.7 variants.

Trimming removed 5 bases from V and 4 bases from J, leaving 14 bases between the germline ends. The germline V gene gives CDR1 as SGHDN and CDR2 as FVKESK. The CDR3 has 14 amino acids, counting the end cysteine and phenylalanine. Only the CDR3 DNA is retained, 42 bases long and in frame from the first base. The CDR3 regions of human TCRbeta chains were analyzed by immunosequencing. The authors processed their data as follows. Repertoire TCRs were checked for matches against a reference library of SARS-CoV-2-specific TCRs that had been generated using the MIRA antigen-specificity platform. Breadth was defined as the fraction of unique TCRs that were SARS-CoV-2-associated, and depth was defined as the fraction of total T cells that were SARS-CoV-2-associated. Each spike-specific TCR was assigned to its reactive spike region and to a CD4 or CD8 class using the MIRA data. Log10-transformed breadth and depth values were compared by one-way ANOVA with Sidak's multiple comparisons tests. TCRdb mirrors the immuneACCESS table, restricted to in-frame sequences. Some clones are absent from its copies; in checked studies, under half trace to an unresolved V gene, and the reason for the others is unknown. The V and J calls and clone size are taken from that table; D and trimming were inferred from the DNA. A total of 200,000 or so clones appear in this sample, around 92% of them only once. About 9.4% of the sample lies in the top ten.

As regards this clone: The antigen it recognizes is unknown. The input lacks base qualities; no much larger clone sits a single base away.

According to the study, the label for this sample's time point signals: baseline before first vaccination. The vaccinee samples were drawn from two UK trials, COV001 and COV002, one of which was a single-blind randomized controlled phase 2/3 trial testing AZD1222 (ChAdOx1 nCoV-19) in healthy adults. For TCRbeta chain sequencing, PBMC samples from trial participants were taken at day 0 and at day 28 after the second dose. This specimen consisted of peripheral blood, obtained on day 0 of AZD1222 vaccination. This sequence was found in an adult in good health. Recombination joined TRBV14 with TRBJ1-1; no confident D gene assignment can be made. The CDR3 reads as follows: CASSLARWATEAFF. The DNA sequence follows: TGTGCCAGCAGCTTGGCCAGGTGGGCCACTGAAGCTTTCTTT.